The clone carrying this T cell receptor beta chain was seen ten or more times. The authors amplified TCR beta CDR3 regions, and they did so from RNA transcripts for repertoire sequencing. HTBI primers served in a first-round RT-PCR, which a second-round multiplex PCR followed. MiXCR was run by TCRdb on the multiplex PCR reads, yielding one entry per CDR3 protein. The data contain 680,000 or so distinct CDR3 sequences, over 20% of them singletons. This entry belongs to a study of Graves' ophthalmopathy and Graves' hyperthyroidism. The CDR3 is 11 amino acids. V was cut by 5 bases and J by 7 bases, with 11 bases left in between. CDR1 and CDR2 from the germline V gene are DFQATT and SNEGSKA (reference sequence).

The receptor's source is a woman aged 18-29 years with stable Graves' hyperthyroidism. Some clones in this sample may be carry-over from other donors' samples. What was sequenced was peripheral blood. The chain combines TRBV20-1 with TRBJ1-2; unclear D gene. The CDR3 region is CSASSSGGYTF. CDR3 in DNA: TGCAGTGCTTCCTCGTCCGGTGGCTACACCTTC.